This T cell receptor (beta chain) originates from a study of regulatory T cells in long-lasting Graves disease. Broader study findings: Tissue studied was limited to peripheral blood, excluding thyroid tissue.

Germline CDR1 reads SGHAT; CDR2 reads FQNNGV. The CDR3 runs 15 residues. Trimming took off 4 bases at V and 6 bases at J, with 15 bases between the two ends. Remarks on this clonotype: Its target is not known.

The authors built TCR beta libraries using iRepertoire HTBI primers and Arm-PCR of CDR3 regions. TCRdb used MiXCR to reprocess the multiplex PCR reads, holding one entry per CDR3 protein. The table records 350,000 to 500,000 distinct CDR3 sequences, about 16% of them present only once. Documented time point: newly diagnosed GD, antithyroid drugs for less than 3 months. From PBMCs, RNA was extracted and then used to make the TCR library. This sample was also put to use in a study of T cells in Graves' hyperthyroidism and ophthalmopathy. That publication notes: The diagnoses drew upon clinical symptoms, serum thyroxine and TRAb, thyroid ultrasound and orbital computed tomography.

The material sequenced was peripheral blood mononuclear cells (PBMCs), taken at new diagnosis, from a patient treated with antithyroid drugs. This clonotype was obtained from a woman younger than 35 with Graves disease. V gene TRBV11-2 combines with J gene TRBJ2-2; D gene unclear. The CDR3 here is CASSSIRVQPGELFF. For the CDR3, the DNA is TGTGCCAGCAGCTCCATAAGGGTCCAACCCGGGGAGCTGTTTTTT.